This T cell receptor (beta chain) was sequenced for a study of blood T cell repertoires in COVID-19. Looking at the study overall: The origin of the acute and convalescent COVID-19 samples was the United States, Italy and Spain. In each case, the material was cDNA or gDNA derived from T cells, B-cell-depleted T cells, or PBMCs.

As handled by the study authors: Scientists estimated how many nucleated cells there were by amplifying reference gene primers. Profiling relied on immunoSEQ multiplex PCR, and the TCRdb table lists in-frame clones only, not all of them. Clone size and V and J calls were adopted from that table, with D and trimming inferred from the DNA. The data show roughly 70,000 clones, 70% to 75% seen once. CDR1 is LNHNV, CDR2 YYDKDF, per germline (reference sequence). CDR3 length: 14 amino acids. V lost 2 bases and J lost 2; bases outside the gene matches: 1. Material for sequencing was peripheral blood. This TCR was sampled from a man aged 55 to 70 with acute or convalescent COVID-19. The chain combines TRBV15 with TRBJ2-7; TRBD1 matches 9 bases. The CDR3, as DNA: TGTGCCACCAGCAGAAGACAGGGGGCCTACGAGCAGTACGTC. Protein sequence: CATSRRQGAYEQYV.